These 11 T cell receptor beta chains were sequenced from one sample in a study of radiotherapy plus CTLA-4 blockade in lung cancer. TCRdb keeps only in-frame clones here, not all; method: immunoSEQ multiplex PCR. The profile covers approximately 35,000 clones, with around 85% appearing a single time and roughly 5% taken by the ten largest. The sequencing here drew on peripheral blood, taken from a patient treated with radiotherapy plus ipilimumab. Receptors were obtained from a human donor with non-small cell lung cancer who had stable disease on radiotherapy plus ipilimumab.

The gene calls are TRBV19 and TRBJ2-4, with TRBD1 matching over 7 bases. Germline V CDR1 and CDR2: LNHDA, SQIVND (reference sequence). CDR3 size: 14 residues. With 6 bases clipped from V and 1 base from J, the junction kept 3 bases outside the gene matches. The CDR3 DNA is TGTGCCAGTAGCCCGGACAGGGCCAAAAACATTCAGTACTTC. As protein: CASSPDRAKNIQYF.

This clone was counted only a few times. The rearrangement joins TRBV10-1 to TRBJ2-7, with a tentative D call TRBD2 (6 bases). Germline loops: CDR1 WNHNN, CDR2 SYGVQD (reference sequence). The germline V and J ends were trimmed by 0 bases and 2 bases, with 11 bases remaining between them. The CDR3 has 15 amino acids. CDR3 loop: CASSESGREAYEQYF. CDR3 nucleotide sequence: TGCGCCAGCAGTGAGTCGGGGCGGGAAGCCTACGAGCAGTACTTC.

The CDR3 loop is CASRGEGLAKNIQYF. The CDR3 DNA reads as TGTGCCAGCAGGGGGGAGGGTCTGGCAAAAAACATTCAGTACTTC. The rearrangement links TRBV2 to TRBJ2-4, with 7 bases aligning to TRBD2. This CDR3 region has 15 residues. Germline V gene sequence: CDR1 SNHLY, CDR2 FYNNEI. J was trimmed by 4 bases and V by 6 bases; bases with no gene match: 9.

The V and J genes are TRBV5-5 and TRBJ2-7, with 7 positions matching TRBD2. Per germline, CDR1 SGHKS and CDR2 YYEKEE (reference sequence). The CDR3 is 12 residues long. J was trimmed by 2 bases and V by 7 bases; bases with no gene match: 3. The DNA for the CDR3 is TGTGCCAGCGAAGGGAGGGCCTACGAGCAGTACTTC. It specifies CASEGRAYEQYF.

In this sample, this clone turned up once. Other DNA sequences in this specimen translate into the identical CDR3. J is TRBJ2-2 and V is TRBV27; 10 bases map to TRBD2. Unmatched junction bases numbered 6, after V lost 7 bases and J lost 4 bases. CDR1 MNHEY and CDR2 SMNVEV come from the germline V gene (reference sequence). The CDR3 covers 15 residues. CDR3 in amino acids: CASITSGGGTGELFF. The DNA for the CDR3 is TGTGCCAGCATTACAAGCGGGGGGGGCACCGGGGAGCTGTTTTTT.

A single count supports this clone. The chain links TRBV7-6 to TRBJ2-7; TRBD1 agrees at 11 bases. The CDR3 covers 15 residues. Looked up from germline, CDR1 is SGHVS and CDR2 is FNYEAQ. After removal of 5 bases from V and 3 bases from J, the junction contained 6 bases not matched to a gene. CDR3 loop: CASSGAGTGGYEQYF. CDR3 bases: TGTGCCAGCAGCGGAGCTGGGACAGGGGGCTACGAGCAGTACTTC.

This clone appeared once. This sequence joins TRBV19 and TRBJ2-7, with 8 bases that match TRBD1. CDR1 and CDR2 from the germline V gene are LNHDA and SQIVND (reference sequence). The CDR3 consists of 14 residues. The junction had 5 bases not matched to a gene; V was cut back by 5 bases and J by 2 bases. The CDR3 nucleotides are TGTGCCAGTAGTCTAAGACAGGGGACCTACGAGCAGTACTTC. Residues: CASSLRQGTYEQYF.

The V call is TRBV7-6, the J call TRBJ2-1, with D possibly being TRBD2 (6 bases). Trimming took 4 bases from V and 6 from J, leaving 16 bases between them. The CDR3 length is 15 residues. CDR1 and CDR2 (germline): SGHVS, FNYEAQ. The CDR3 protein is CASSSWRESINEQFF. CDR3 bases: TGTGCCAGCAGCTCGTGGAGGGAAAGTATCAATGAGCAGTTCTTC.

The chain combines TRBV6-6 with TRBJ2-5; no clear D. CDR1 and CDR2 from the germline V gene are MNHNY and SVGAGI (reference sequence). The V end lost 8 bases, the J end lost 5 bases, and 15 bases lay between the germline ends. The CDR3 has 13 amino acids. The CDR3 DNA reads TGTGCCAGCGCCGTAAACTCCGTTGAGACCCAGTACTTC. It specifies CASAVNSVETQYF.

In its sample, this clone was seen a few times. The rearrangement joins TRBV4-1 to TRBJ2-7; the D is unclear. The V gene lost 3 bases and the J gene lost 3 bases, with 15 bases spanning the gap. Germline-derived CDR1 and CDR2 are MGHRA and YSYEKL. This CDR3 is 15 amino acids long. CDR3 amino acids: CASSHPARGHYEQYF. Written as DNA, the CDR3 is TGCGCCAGCAGCCACCCCGCACGTGGGCACTACGAGCAGTACTTC.

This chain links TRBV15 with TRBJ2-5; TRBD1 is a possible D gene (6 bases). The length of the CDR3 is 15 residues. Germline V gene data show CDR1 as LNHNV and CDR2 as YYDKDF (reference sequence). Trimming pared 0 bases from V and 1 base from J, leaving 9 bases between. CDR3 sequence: CATSRDPGAQETQYF. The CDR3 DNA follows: TGTGCCACCAGCAGAGATCCAGGGGCCCAAGAGACCCAGTACTTC.